This T cell receptor beta chain was profiled in a study of memory B cells and T cells in multiple sclerosis (dated by TCRdb to between 2018 and 2020). With respect to the entire study: The study compared the TCR beta repertoires of autoproliferating peripheral T cells with those of brain lesion-infiltrating T cells in multiple sclerosis patients. TCR sequencing involved two multiple sclerosis patients from whom brain lesions at autopsy or brain-infiltrating cells from biopsy were available. On the study overall, not on this receptor specifically: Because clone-set sizes differed between compartments, counts of shared clonotypes were influenced and normalization was required.

Details on this clone: The antigen this receptor binds is unknown. The sample holds no much larger clone one base away, and base qualities are not on file. Other nucleotide sequences in the sample specify the same CDR3.

After CFSE-labeled PBMCs were cultured without a stimulus, the autoproliferating (CFSEdim) and non-proliferating (CFSEhi) T cell fractions were sequenced separately. In total, 40 million to 65 million CFSE-labeled PBMCs were cultured without stimulus for 6 to 8 days, after which replicate wells were pooled. PBMCs were labeled with 0.5 uM CFSE and cultured in serum-free AIM-V medium without exogenous stimuli. PBMCs were isolated by Ficoll density gradient centrifugation and cryopreserved before use. Using a FACSAria III, live 7-AAD-negative cells were sorted, then washed with PBS and stored frozen at -80 degrees C as dry pellets. Using the immunoSEQ Platform, TCRbeta CDR3 regions were amplified from extracted genomic DNA. The immunoSEQ assay used multiplex PCR together with high-throughput sequencing and a bioinformatics pipeline from the vendor. Per the authors' processing: Non-productive sequences and CDR3s under 4 amino acids long were removed, and the clonotype frequencies in each sample were recalculated. In immunoSEQ Analyzer 2.0, shared clonotypes were identified as those with identical CDR3 amino acid, V gene and J gene sequences. To normalize repertoire overlap, the number of shared clonotypes was divided by the product of the two clone-set sizes and multiplied by 1000 to give arbitrary units. In TCRdb, the immuneACCESS table is reduced to in-frame sequences with V and J assigned. These tables do not hold every clone; where another copy was compared, an unresolved V gene accounts for under half, and the others remain unexplained. V and J calls and clone size are as listed in that table; D and trimming were resolved from the DNA. In all, the sample holds roughly 30,000 clones, and more than 70% of those were seen once. The ten most abundant clones make up approximately 2.5% of the sample.

CDR1 LNHDA and CDR2 SQIVND were looked up in the germline V gene (reference sequence). The CDR3, from cysteine to phenylalanine, totals 16 residues. Just the 48-base CDR3 DNA is kept, in frame starting at base 1. V loses 6 bases at its end and J loses 4 bases; junction bases beyond the gene matches: 3. The receptor's source is a human donor with multiple sclerosis. Rearrangement joined TRBV19 to TRBJ2-2; TRBD2 aligns with 15 central bases. The sequenced sample was PBMCs from blood kept in culture. The CDR3 corresponds to CASSPGLAGGTGELFF. The sequence in DNA is TGTGCCAGTAGCCCGGGACTAGCGGGAGGCACCGGGGAGCTGTTTTTT.